What follows are 28 T cell receptor beta chains derived from one specimen sequenced in a study of T cell therapy after organ transplantation. Sequencing used immunoSEQ multiplex PCR; TCRdb keeps in-frame clones, though not all of them. The repertoire includes about 1,800 clones, 89% of them detected once, and around 43% sits in the top ten. Described time point: 20-29 weeks after completion of therapy. No cognate antigen is known for these TCRs. Sequences were derived from CD8+ T cells from blood, sampled after autologous CMV-specific T cell therapy. All receptors come from a human patient who had received a solid organ transplant and had CMV disease. Some T cells may have come from the graft donor.

The chain uses TRBV30 and TRBJ2-7, with D possibly being TRBD1 (5 bases). The CDR3 covers 15 residues. Germline lookup yields CDR1 GTSNPN and CDR2 SVGIG (reference sequence). V dropped 1 base and J dropped 1 base, with 14 bases sitting between them. CDR3: CAWSDKQAISYEQYF. The CDR3 DNA sequence: TGTGCCTGGAGTGACAAACAGGCGATTTCCTACGAGCAGTACTTC.

The chain recombines TRBV7-2 with TRBJ2-3; tentatively, D is TRBD1 (6 bases). From germline, CDR1 is SGHTA and CDR2 FQGNSA. CDR3 length: 13 residues. The V and J ends lost 5 bases and 1 base respectively, with 7 bases between them. The CDR3, as DNA: TGTGCCAGCAGCCCAGGGGGCACAGATACGCAGTATTTT. This sequence encodes CASSPGGTDTQYF.

The V gene is TRBV4-2, the J gene TRBJ2-2; the D is unclear. Deletions cut 0 bases from V and 6 bases from J, with 11 bases between. This CDR3 has 15 residues. Germline V gene lookup returns CDR1 LGHNA and CDR2 YNFKEQ. CDR3: CASSQDRLGAGELFF. The CDR3 DNA reads as TGTGCCAGCAGCCAAGATCGGCTTGGAGCCGGGGAGCTGTTTTTT.

This clone is large by share. This CDR3 reads CASSKRPPGQGVNYGYTF. CDR3 bases: TGTGCCAGTAGTAAACGACCCCCGGGACAGGGAGTCAACTATGGCTACACCTTC. This rearrangement joins TRBV21-1 to TRBJ1-2; TRBD1 is the table's D call and was not checked against the DNA. TRBV21-1 is shown as a pseudogene. The CDR3 sequence is 18 residues long.

The chain joins TRBV18 to TRBJ2-7; no reliable D call. Trimming shortened V by 6 bases and J by 2 bases, and 17 bases separated the two germline ends. This CDR3 is built from 15 residues. Germline V gene lookup returns CDR1 KGHSH and CDR2 LQKENI. The CDR3 loop is CASSNRETPTYEQYF. CDR3 in DNA: TGTGCCAGCTCCAACCGAGAGACCCCAACCTACGAGCAGTACTTC.

The genes are TRBV6-6 and TRBJ1-4; tentatively, D is TRBD1 (5 bases). The V end lost 6 bases, the J end lost 8 bases, and 16 bases lay between the germline ends. Per germline, CDR1 MNHNY and CDR2 SVGAGI (reference sequence). This CDR3 has 14 residues. CDR3 residues: CASSPTGAIEKLFF. The CDR3 coding sequence is TGTGCCAGCAGCCCGACCGGGGCGATCGAAAAACTGTTTTTT.

The rearrangement joins TRBV14 to TRBJ2-7; 13 positions match TRBD2. The junction had 3 bases not matched to a gene; V was cut back by 0 bases and J by 4 bases. From germline, CDR1 is SGHDN and CDR2 FVKESK. The CDR3 totals 16 residues. The CDR3, as DNA: TGTGCCAGCAGCCAAGATCTGACTAGCGGGAGGTACGAGCAGTACTTC. Translating it yields CASSQDLTSGRYEQYF.

The V gene is TRBV19, the J gene TRBJ2-1; TRBD2 agrees at 8 bases. The CDR3 is 16 amino acids. Trimming removed 4 bases from V and 6 bases from J; junction bases left unmatched: 11. The germline gives CDR1 LNHDA, CDR2 SQIVND (reference sequence). The DNA of the CDR3 is TGTGCCAGTAGTAGGCCGGGACTAGGTGGGACCAATGAGCAGTTCTTC. Translation gives CASSRPGLGGTNEQFF.

The J gene is TRBJ2-1, the V gene TRBV27; maybe TRBD2 (6 bases). Trimming took off 2 bases at V and 10 bases at J, with 15 bases between the two ends. The CDR3 extends over 14 amino acids. In germline, CDR1 is MNHEY, CDR2 SMNVEV (reference sequence). In nucleotides, the CDR3 is TGTGCCAGCAGTTTAAAGGACCCTGGACTAGAGCAGTTCTTC. This encodes CASSLKDPGLEQFF.

The count of this clone is one. The chain carries TRBV5-4 and TRBJ1-2, with 9 bases that match TRBD1. The CDR3 extends over 14 amino acids. Losses at the gene ends were 3 bases for V and 3 bases for J; bases not matched to a gene: 3. Germline CDR1 is SGHNT and CDR2 is YYREEE (reference sequence). The CDR3 nucleotides read TGTGCCAGCAGCTACGGACAGGGGCACTATGGCTACACCTTC. Translating gives CASSYGQGHYGYTF.

The gene calls are TRBV13 and TRBJ2-7; possibly TRBD1 for D (5 bases). CDR1 and CDR2 from the germline V gene are PRHDT and FYEKMQ (reference sequence). The CDR3 sequence is 12 residues long. The V end lost 5 bases, the J end lost 6 bases, and 11 bases lay between the germline ends. The CDR3, as DNA: TGTGCCAGCAGCCAACAGGCGACCGAGCAGTACTTC. Protein sequence: CASSQQATEQYF.

The chain uses TRBV12-5 and TRBJ1-1; the match to TRBD1 covers 9 bases. The trim removed 1 base at V and 7 bases at J, leaving 7 bases unmatched. There are 15 residues in the CDR3. The V gene's germline CDR1 is LGHNT and CDR2 FRNRAP. The CDR3 sequence: CASGLDAQGADEAFF. The CDR3 bases are TGTGCTAGTGGTTTGGACGCACAGGGGGCGGATGAAGCTTTCTTT.

This clone was observed a handful of times. The chain links TRBV29-1 to TRBJ1-4, with TRBD1 matching over 7 bases. Losses at the gene ends were 6 bases for V and 7 bases for J; bases not matched to a gene: 8. The CDR3 has 13 residues. CDR1 and CDR2 from the germline V gene are SQVTM and ANQGSEA. The CDR3 nucleotides read TGCAGCGTCTTTGACAGGGAGTCTGAAAAACTGTTTTTT. This codes for CSVFDRESEKLFF.

The rearrangement uses TRBV7-6 and TRBJ2-3, with D uncertain. The germline CDR1 and CDR2 sequences are SGHVS and FNYEAQ. V was clipped by 5 bases and J by 6 bases, with 9 bases between them. The CDR3 extends over 12 amino acids. The CDR3 sequence: CASSPSKDTQYF. The CDR3 DNA reads TGTGCCAGCAGCCCCTCGAAGGATACGCAGTATTTT.

This clone was seen a few times. The chain carries TRBV7-8 and TRBJ2-1; no reliable D call. Germline V gene sequence: CDR1 SGHVS, CDR2 FQNEAQ. Trimming took off 5 bases at V and 7 bases at J, with 15 bases between the two ends. CDR3 length equals 14 residues. The CDR3 DNA sequence: TGTGCCAGCAGCCCCGCCGTGGCCACGAATGAGCAGTTCTTC. Translated: CASSPAVATNEQFF. The whole variable domain, filled in from reference TRBV7-8 and TRBJ2-1, reads GAGVSQSPRYKVAKRGQDVALRCDPISGHVSLFWYQQALGQGPEFLTYFQNEAQLDKSGLPSDRFFAERPEGSVSTLKIQRTQQEDSAVYLCASSPAVATNEQFFGPGTRLTVL.

The chain is built from TRBV9 and TRBJ1-1; D is perhaps TRBD1 (5 bases). The CDR3 length is 14 residues. Germline V gives CDR1 SGDLS, CDR2 YYNGEE. With 3 bases removed from V and 4 bases from J, the gap between germline ends came to 13 bases. CDR3 DNA sequence: TGTGCCAGCAGCGCCCACGACAGAATCACTGAAGCTTTCTTT. Its translation is CASSAHDRITEAFF.

This chain connects TRBV27 to TRBJ2-2; 10 positions agree with TRBD1. Germline lookup yields CDR1 MNHEY and CDR2 SMNVEV (reference sequence). V was pared by 0 bases and J by 7 bases, with 5 bases of the junction left unmatched. This CDR3 contains 16 residues. As DNA, the CDR3 is TGTGCCAGCAGTTTATCTCGAGGACAGGGGGTCGGGGAGCTGTTTTTT. Its protein is CASSLSRGQGVGELFF.

V is TRBV27 and J is TRBJ1-1; D remains unclear. V was shortened by 2 bases and J by 1 base, with 8 bases between the two germline ends. Germline assignment: CDR1 MNHEY and CDR2 SMNVEV (reference sequence). This CDR3 is built from 14 residues. CDR3 residues: CASSLKAGNTEAFF. In DNA form, the CDR3 reads TGTGCCAGCAGTTTAAAGGCGGGGAACACTGAAGCTTTCTTT.

The chain recombines TRBV7-3 with TRBJ2-3; TRBD2 aligns across 14 bases. The V gene's germline CDR1 is SGHTA and CDR2 FQGTGA. The CDR3 totals 13 residues. V lost 8 bases, J lost 6 bases, and 1 base stayed unmatched. CDR3 protein: CASGTSGSDTQYF. The DNA of the CDR3 is TGTGCCAGCGGGACTAGCGGGAGTGATACGCAGTATTTT.

J is TRBJ1-1 and V is TRBV6-5; no clear D. Germline V gives CDR1 MNHEY, CDR2 SVGAGI. This CDR3 spans 14 amino acids. The V end lost 4 bases, the J end lost 2 bases, and 11 bases lay between the germline ends. The DNA of the CDR3 is TGTGCCAGCAGTTTAAAGGCGGTAAACACTGAAGCTTTCTTT. It encodes CASSLKAVNTEAFF.

This clone was counted once. The chain recombines TRBV30 with TRBJ2-7; D is ambiguous. The CDR3 extends over 10 amino acids. Between the trimmed V and J ends, which lost 5 bases and 4 bases, there was a span of 6 bases. CDR1 and CDR2 (germline): GTSNPN, SVGIG (reference sequence). The CDR3, as DNA: TGTGCCTGGGGAAATTACGAGCAGTACTTC. Protein: CAWGNYEQYF.

The J gene is TRBJ2-1, the V gene TRBV7-9; either TRBD1 or TRBD2 may fit D (5 bases each). This CDR3 has 17 residues. V dropped 5 bases and J dropped 0 bases, with 17 bases sitting between them. Germline V gene lookup returns CDR1 SEHNR and CDR2 FQNEAQ (reference sequence). The CDR3: CASSQTRDRSSYNEQFF. The CDR3, as DNA: TGTGCCAGCAGCCAAACTAGGGACCGAAGCTCCTACAATGAGCAGTTCTTC.

The chain combines TRBV6-5 with TRBJ1-1; D not certain. V lost 3 bases and J lost 1, with 6 bases in between. The germline gives CDR1 MNHEY, CDR2 SVGAGI. CDR3 length equals 13 residues. The CDR3 here is CASSYFWNTEAFF. The CDR3 coding sequence is TGTGCCAGCAGTTATTTTTGGAACACTGAAGCTTTCTTT.

V usage is TRBV19 and J usage is TRBJ2-5; the D gene is possibly TRBD2 (6 bases). V was clipped by 5 bases and J by 2 bases, with 21 bases between them. The CDR3 has 17 amino acids. From germline, CDR1 is LNHDA and CDR2 SQIVND (reference sequence). The CDR3 DNA reads TGTGCCAGTAGTCCCGGCTGGGGGGACGGGTTTCAAGAGACCCAGTACTTC. The encoded protein is CASSPGWGDGFQETQYF.

This chain joins TRBV28 and TRBJ2-3; TRBD2 matches 7 bases. V was clipped by 8 bases and J by 6 bases; unmatched bases: 5. CDR3 size: 12 residues. Per germline, CDR1 MDHEN and CDR2 SYDVKM. The CDR3 nucleotides are TGTGCCAGCCTGGGGGGAGGGGATACGCAGTATTTT. Its protein is CASLGGGDTQYF.

CDR3 bases: TGTGCCAGCAGCCAGTTCAGAAACACCGGGGAGCTGTTTTTT. Residues: CASSQFRNTGELFF. The chain combines TRBV4-2 with TRBJ2-2; no clear D gene. Germline lookup yields CDR1 LGHNA and CDR2 YNFKEQ. V dropped 3 bases and J dropped 2 bases, with 7 bases sitting between them. This CDR3 contains 14 residues.

This rearrangement joins TRBV4-1 to TRBJ2-5; D tentatively reads TRBD1 or TRBD2 (5 bases each). The J call is in doubt because the DNA end fits TRBJ2-7 better. Germline CDR1 and CDR2: MGHRA and YSYEKL. CDR3 length: 15 residues. The CDR3: CASSQDWGFPYEQYF. For the CDR3, the DNA is TGCGCCAGCAGCCAAGATTGGGGGTTTCCCTACGAGCAGTACTTC.

This chain uses TRBV27 with TRBJ1-6; no firm D call. The germline V gene has CDR1 MNHEY and CDR2 SMNVEV (reference sequence). This CDR3 is 13 amino acids long. Trimming removed 2 bases from V and 7 bases from J, with 6 bases in between. CDR3 sequence: CASSLKVNSPLHF. Here the CDR3 DNA reads TGTGCCAGCAGTTTAAAAGTGAATTCACCCCTCCACTTT.